The 12 T cell receptor beta chains listed next were all sequenced from one sample in a study of cytomegalovirus exposure and HLA in healthy donors. This PCR relied on a set of 60 Vbeta primers and 13 Jbeta primers. Sequencing used immunoSEQ multiplex PCR; TCRdb keeps in-frame clones, though not all of them. The table shows about 190,000 clones, with 75% to 90% occurring only once. The sample comprised PBMCs. These receptors originate from a woman younger than 30 in good health and CMV-seronegative.

The V and J genes are TRBV29-1 and TRBJ1-1; 10 positions agree with TRBD1. The CDR3 is made up of 15 amino acids. Looked up from germline, CDR1 is SQVTM and CDR2 is ANQGSEA. Trimming at V came to 6 bases and at J to 2 bases, leaving 9 bases not matched to a gene. DNA for the CDR3: TGCAGCGTCCTCGGACAGGGGGAGACTAACACTGAAGCTTTCTTT. Protein sequence: CSVLGQGETNTEAFF.

The chain recombines TRBV10-1 with TRBJ2-1; 8 nucleotides agree with TRBD2. Germline lookup yields CDR1 WNHNN and CDR2 SYGVQD (reference sequence). After removal of 6 bases from V and 0 bases from J, the junction contained 1 base not matched to a gene. The CDR3 covers 14 residues. In DNA form, the CDR3 reads TGCGCCAGCAGCCGGGGGGGCTCCTACAATGAGCAGTTCTTC. Protein: CASSRGGSYNEQFF.

V and J are TRBV27 and TRBJ1-5, with D unclear. V was cut by 3 bases and J by 1 base, with 10 bases left in between. The CDR3 runs 15 residues. In germline, CDR1 is MNHEY, CDR2 SMNVEV (reference sequence). Written as DNA, the CDR3 is TGTGCCAGCAGTTTTGAGGGCACGAGCAATCAGCCCCAGCATTTT. Residues: CASSFEGTSNQPQHF.

The chain carries TRBV7-9 and TRBJ2-5, with 11 bases aligning to TRBD2. Per germline, CDR1 SEHNR and CDR2 FQNEAQ (reference sequence). This CDR3 comprises 15 residues. Losses at the gene ends were 1 base for V and 5 bases for J; bases not matched to a gene: 3. Written as DNA, the CDR3 is TGTGCCAGCAGCTTAGAACTAGCGGGGGTTGAGACCCAGTACTTC. It codes for CASSLELAGVETQYF. Filled out from reference TRBV7-9 and TRBJ2-5, the complete variable domain reads DTGVSQNPRHKITKRGQNVTFRCDPISEHNRLYWYRQTLGQGPEFLTYFQNEAQLEKSRLLSDRFSAERPKGSFSTLEIQRTEQGDSAMYLCASSLELAGVETQYFGPGTRLLVL.

The V call is TRBV5-6, the J call TRBJ2-7, with a weak D call TRBD2 (5 bases). The V gene's germline CDR1 is SGHDT and CDR2 YYEEEE. The CDR3 is 14 residues long. V was pared by 1 base and J by 5 bases, with 13 bases between. The CDR3 here is CASSLYQGGHEQYF. The DNA for the CDR3 is TGTGCCAGCAGCTTGTACCAAGGAGGCCACGAGCAGTACTTC. Drawing the rest from reference TRBV5-6 and TRBJ2-7, the complete variable domain is DAGVTQSPTHLIKTRGQQVTLRCSPKSGHDTVSWYQQALGQGPQFIFQYYEEEERQRGNFPDRFSGHQFPNYSSELNVNALLLGDSALYLCASSLYQGGHEQYFGPGTRLTVT.

J is TRBJ1-5 and V is TRBV28, with 8 bases fitting TRBD1. The CDR3 spans 15 residues. Germline V gene data show CDR1 as MDHEN and CDR2 as SYDVKM. The V segment lost 7 bases and the J segment 3 bases; nucleotides outside the gene matches: 8. Here the CDR3 reads CASNAGTGTNQPQHF. The CDR3, as DNA: TGTGCCAGCAATGCCGGGACAGGAACCAATCAGCCCCAGCATTTT. The entire variable domain, with the rest obtained from reference TRBV28 and TRBJ1-5, is as follows: DVKVTQSSRYLVKRTGEKVFLECVQDMDHENMFWYRQDPGLGLRLIYFSYDVKMKEKGDIPEGYSVSREKKERFSLILESASTNQTSMYLCASNAGTGTNQPQHFGDGTRLSIL.

This clone appeared a few times. The chain is built from TRBV5-1 and TRBJ2-3; a possible D gene is TRBD2 (5 bases). The CDR3 has 14 residues. Germline CDR1 reads SGHRS; CDR2 reads YFSETQ. The germline V and J ends were trimmed by 0 bases and 5 bases, with 10 bases remaining between them. CDR3 region: CASSLAVAGDTQYF. The CDR3 coding sequence is TGCGCCAGCAGCTTGGCGGTCGCGGGAGATACGCAGTATTTT.

The chain employs TRBV21-1 and TRBJ1-4; TRBD1 reflects the table's D call only, with no check against the DNA. TRBV21-1 is a pseudogene. This CDR3 region has 18 residues. CDR3 nucleotide sequence: TGTGCCAGCAGCAAAGAGGGGCTGAGGGGACAGCCTAATGAAAAACTGTTTTTT. Translated, it gives CASSKEGLRGQPNEKLFF.

CDR3 protein: CASSQQHRAGGQETQYF. CDR3 DNA: TGCGCCAGCAGCCAACAACATCGCGCGGGAGGGCAAGAGACCCAGTACTTC. V and J are TRBV4-1 and TRBJ2-5; TRBD2 aligns across 9 bases. Germline CDR1 MGHRA, CDR2 YSYEKL. Trimming at V came to 2 bases and at J to 2 bases, leaving 9 bases not matched to a gene. The CDR3 covers 17 residues.

The gene calls are TRBV15 and TRBJ2-1, with 10 bases identical to TRBD2. J was trimmed by 6 bases and V by 2 bases; bases with no gene match: 10. The germline CDR1 and CDR2 sequences are LNHNV and YYDKDF (reference sequence). There are 17 residues in the CDR3. The CDR3 sequence: CATSRPVEAGGRNEQFF. CDR3 nucleotides: TGTGCCACCAGCAGACCCGTCGAAGCGGGAGGGCGCAATGAGCAGTTCTTC.

V gene TRBV5-6 combines with J gene TRBJ2-2; possible D gene TRBD2, 5 bases. The germline V gene encodes CDR1 SGHDT and CDR2 YYEEEE. The CDR3 contains 16 residues. V dropped 4 bases and J dropped 4 bases, with 17 bases sitting between them. This chain's CDR3 is CASSPREGMVTGELFF. The CDR3 bases are TGTGCCAGCAGCCCCCGGGAAGGGATGGTCACCGGGGAGCTGTTTTTT.

Worth noting for this clone: The same CDR3 arises from other DNA sequences in this sample as well. The chain couples TRBV27 to TRBJ1-1, with D possibly TRBD1 on 5 matching bases. Germline lookup yields CDR1 MNHEY and CDR2 SMNVEV (reference sequence). V was cut by 6 bases and J by 2 bases, with 16 bases left in between. The CDR3 consists of 15 residues. Here the CDR3 DNA reads TGTGCCAGCAGGCGCAAGGGGCAGGGAAACACTGAAGCTTTCTTT. The encoded protein is CASRRKGQGNTEAFF.